These 13 T cell receptor beta chains were all obtained from the same sample, sequenced in a study of CD8 T cells in ankylosing spondylitis. TCRdb itself ran the 5' RACE reads through MiXCR, one entry per CDR3 protein. The sample shows 200,000 to 250,000 distinct CDR3 sequences, about 11% of them seen only once. The specimen sequenced was blood, either unsorted or a sorted T cell fraction (not recorded which). These receptors were taken from a male donor with ankylosing spondylitis or in good health (not recorded which).

This clonotype occurred many times. This rearrangement joins TRBV7-3 to TRBJ2-3; D unresolved. Trimming took off 4 bases at V and 4 bases at J, with 12 bases between the two ends. The CDR3 length is 14 residues. Germline CDR1 is SGHTA and CDR2 is FQGTGA. The CDR3 DNA is TGTGCCAGCAGCTCCGGAAGAGCTTCAGATACGCAGTATTTT. Its translation: CASSSGRASDTQYF.

The gene calls are TRBV12-3 or TRBV12-4 and TRBJ1-1, with 9 bases matching TRBD1. CDR3 size: 14 residues. The V gene end was trimmed by 6 bases and the J gene end by 1 base; junction bases not matched to a gene: 3. CDR3 nucleotide sequence: TGTGCCAGCAGATCGGGACAGGGGAACACTGAAGCTTTCTTT. It codes for CASRSGQGNTEAFF.

This clonotype was seen repeatedly, ten times or more. The chain combines TRBV6-1 with TRBJ1-5; D gene unclear. V was cut by 1 base and J by 9 bases, with 4 bases left in between. Germline V gene data show CDR1 as MNHNS and CDR2 as SASEGT. CDR3 length: 11 amino acids. CDR3: CASSEGPPQHF. The CDR3 DNA reads TGTGCCAGCAGTGAAGGGCCGCCCCAGCATTTT.

Concerning this clonotype: One base away lies a much larger clone, so this may be a sequencing read error. The genes are TRBV5-1 and TRBJ2-1; TRBD2 agrees at 11 bases. The CDR3 is 14 residues long. In germline, CDR1 is SGHRS, CDR2 YFSETQ. CDR3 amino acids: CGSSLAATSGKQFF. Written as DNA, the CDR3 is TGCGGCAGCAGCTTGGCCGCGACTAGCGGGAAGCAGTTCTTC.

This clonotype appeared a few times. The V gene is TRBV14, the J gene TRBJ1-1, with a possible D match to TRBD1 (6 bases). The CDR3 is 17 residues long. Trimming pared 10 bases from V and 2 bases from J, leaving 26 bases between. Germline V CDR1 and CDR2: SGHDN, FVKESK. CDR3: CATSPGQISFGNTEAFF. CDR3 in DNA: TGTGCCACCTCCCCGGGACAAATATCGTTCGGTAACACTGAAGCTTTCTTT.

The chain joins TRBV28 to TRBJ2-3; either TRBD1 or TRBD2 may fit D (5 bases each). Trimming removed 2 bases from V and 0 bases from J, with 12 bases in between. Germline V CDR1 and CDR2: MDHEN, SYDVKM. The CDR3 contains 16 residues. The CDR3 sequence: CASSLSWGRSTDTQYF. CDR3 DNA sequence: TGTGCCAGCAGTTTAAGTTGGGGACGGAGCACAGATACGCAGTATTTT.

The chain employs TRBV9 and TRBJ2-5; no reliable D call. V was pared by 3 bases and J by 6 bases, with 12 bases between. In germline, CDR1 is SGDLS, CDR2 YYNGEE. The CDR3 length is 13 residues. CDR3: CASSAALAKTQYF. The CDR3 DNA is TGTGCCAGCAGCGCCGCCCTTGCAAAGACCCAGTACTTC.

This chain joins TRBV7-7 and TRBJ2-5; 7 nucleotides line up with TRBD2. Germline values: CDR1 SSHAT, CDR2 FNYEAQ (reference sequence). The length of the CDR3 is 15 residues. Trimming cost V 5 bases and J 5 bases; bases outside gene matches: 11. CDR3 amino acids: CASSQERDRWETQYF. DNA for the CDR3: TGTGCCAGCAGCCAGGAGCGGGACCGGTGGGAGACCCAGTACTTC.

A few counts support this clonotype. The V call is TRBV7-9, the J call TRBJ2-7, with 7 bases lining up with TRBD1. V trimming: 8 bases; J trimming: 3 bases; junction bases outside the gene matches: 13. CDR1 SEHNR and CDR2 FQNEAQ come from the germline V gene (reference sequence). The CDR3 runs 15 residues. The CDR3 DNA follows: TGTGCCAGCCAAACGTCAGGGGGTACATTCTACGAGCAGTACTTC. This gives the protein CASQTSGGTFYEQYF.

This clonotype has more than one count but fewer than ten. The chain uses TRBV7-9 and TRBJ2-1, with D perhaps TRBD2 (6 bases). The V gene's germline CDR1 is SEHNR and CDR2 FQNEAQ (reference sequence). V was shortened by 7 bases and J by 5 bases, with 21 bases between the two germline ends. This CDR3 comprises 16 residues. CDR3 region: CASTPPFLGEDNEQFF. In nucleotides, the CDR3 is TGTGCCAGCACACCCCCCTTCTTGGGGGAGGACAATGAGCAGTTCTTC. The whole variable domain, remainder taken from reference TRBV7-9 and TRBJ2-1, is DTGVSQNPRHKITKRGQNVTFRCDPISEHNRLYWYRQTLGQGPEFLTYFQNEAQLEKSRLLSDRFSAERPKGSFSTLEIQRTEQGDSAMYLCASTPPFLGEDNEQFFGPGTRLTVL.

This chain uses TRBV28 with TRBJ2-1; TRBD1 aligns across 7 bases. The CDR3 is 15 amino acids. The V segment lost 5 bases and the J segment 8 bases; nucleotides outside the gene matches: 12. Germline V lookup: CDR1 MDHEN, CDR2 SYDVKM. The CDR3 loop reads CASSRKQGIDHEQFF. CDR3 coding DNA: TGTGCCAGCAGTAGAAAACAGGGGATCGACCATGAGCAGTTCTTC.

The rearrangement links TRBV10-3 to TRBJ2-1; TRBD2 matches at 9 bases. The CDR3 runs 16 residues. V lost 6 bases to trimming and J lost 4 bases; unmatched junction nucleotides: 10. The germline V gene encodes CDR1 ENHRY and CDR2 SYGVKD. The CDR3 bases are TGTGCCATCAGGGAAGTAGCGGGGGAAAAATACAATGAGCAGTTCTTC. Translated: CAIREVAGEKYNEQFF.

This clonotype was counted many times. The chain couples TRBV29-1 to TRBJ1-1, with a tentative D call TRBD1 (5 bases). The CDR3 has 16 residues. The ends were cut back, 6 bases at V and 6 bases at J, with 26 bases in the middle. Germline lookup yields CDR1 SQVTM and CDR2 ANQGSEA. The CDR3 loop is CSVPSGTAGVRSEAFF. Here the CDR3 DNA reads TGCAGCGTACCATCGGGGACGGCCGGCGTGAGGTCTGAAGCTTTCTTT.